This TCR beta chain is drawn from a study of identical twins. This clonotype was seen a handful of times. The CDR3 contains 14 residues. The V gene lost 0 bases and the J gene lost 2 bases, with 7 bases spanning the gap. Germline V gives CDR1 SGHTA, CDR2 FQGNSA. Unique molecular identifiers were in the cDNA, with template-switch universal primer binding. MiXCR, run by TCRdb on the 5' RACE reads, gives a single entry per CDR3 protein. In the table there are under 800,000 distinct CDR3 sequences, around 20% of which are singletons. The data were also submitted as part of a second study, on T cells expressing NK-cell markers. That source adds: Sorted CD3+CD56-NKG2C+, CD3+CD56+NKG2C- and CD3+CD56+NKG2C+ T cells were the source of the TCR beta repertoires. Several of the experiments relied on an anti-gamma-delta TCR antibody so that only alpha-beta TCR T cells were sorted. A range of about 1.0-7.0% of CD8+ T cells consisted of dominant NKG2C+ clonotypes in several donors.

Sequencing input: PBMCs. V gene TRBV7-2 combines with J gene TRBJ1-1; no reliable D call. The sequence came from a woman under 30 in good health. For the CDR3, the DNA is TGTGCCAGCAGCTTAGCGATAATAAACACTGAAGCTTTCTTT. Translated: CASSLAIINTEAFF.